One T cell receptor beta chain is described in this entry. The specificity of this receptor is unknown. No much larger clone is present one base from it, and per-base qualities are unavailable. The cohort was made up of about 670 healthy bone marrow donors. All cohort members were sampled while nominally healthy, although unrecorded immune exposures were likely present. The donor was CMV seronegative and was included in the group of hundreds of seronegative cohort members. A peripheral blood sample was provided by each donor, and peripheral blood mononuclear cells were used for TCR beta sequencing. Genomic DNA extraction from the blood cell samples was performed with the Qiagen DNeasy Blood Extraction Kit. Libraries came from the immunoSEQ multiplex PCR assay. The multiplex PCR relied on a mix of 60 forward primers for TCR Vbeta segments and 13 reverse primers for TCR Jbeta segments. Amplification of the CDR3 region of rearranged TCR beta genes was performed with a multiplex PCR assay on genomic DNA. The amplified TCR beta libraries were sequenced on the Illumina HiSeq System as 87-base-pair reads. Per the authors' processing: Across the 666 repertoires, a later analysis counted 80 million or so unique TCR beta chains, around 11 million of which were shared by at least two donors. A nearest-neighbor algorithm error-corrected the raw reads and collapsed the reads into unique sequences, merging closely related sequences to remove PCR and sequencing errors. V, D and J gene segments were assigned by aligning CDR3 sequences to IMGT reference sequences. For a sequence to be retained, a match of at least six nucleotides was required to both a V gene segment and a J gene segment. A rearrangement was called productive if the CDR3 had no stop codons and remained in frame with V and J, and every other rearrangement was called non-productive. CDR3 was defined according to IMGT convention as the region running from the second conserved V-encoded cysteine to the conserved J-encoded phenylalanine. The earlier analysis of about 590 of the donors excluded sequences that lacked an unambiguous match to a single V gene segment. An earlier analysis of 587 of the donors classified V segments as functional when productive rearrangements were above 56.7% and as segregating when the standard deviation between donors was above 5%. A statistical classification framework was built to diagnose cytomegalovirus status from the catalog of TCR beta chain sequences. In a later analysis, V and J genes were assigned by comparing TCR nucleotide sequences against IMGT/GENE-DB human TR gene sequences. The TCRdist pipeline was used in a later analysis to assign CDR3 sequences and most-parsimonious VDJ recombination scenarios. In a later analysis, each TCR beta chain was defined by its CDR3 amino acid sequence together with its V-gene family, and reads lacking a unique V-gene family were excluded. A later analysis removed 550 to 650 highly shared, low-generation-probability nucleotide sequences to deal with suspected cross-contamination and a sequencing artifact. In a later analysis, a clonal expansion index was calculated for each public chain from normalized within-repertoire ranks of inferred template counts. In a later analysis, generation probabilities were computed using a VDJ recombination model fitted to out-of-frame rearrangements, and the results were checked against IGoR. Hypergeometric tests were used in a later analysis to score TCR-TCR, TCR-HLA and TCR-CMV co-occurrence, with a repertoire-size bias correction applied to the TCR pairs. In a later analysis, false discovery rates were estimated by permuting HLA or CMV assignments 20 times. In a later analysis, co-occurring TCRs were grouped using DBSCAN, with TCRdist sequence similarity added in when clustering inside HLA-allele-positive subsets. Repertoires with fewer than 30,000 or more than 120,000 public chains were left out of co-occurrence clustering, as were about 5 repertoires with anomalous nucleotide sharing. TCRdb took this table from immuneACCESS and kept in-frame rearrangements with V and J called. Such tables lack part of the clones; where checked against another copy, unresolved V genes explain under half of the gap, and the rest is unexplained. V and J calls and clone size are those listed in that table; D and trimming were worked out from the DNA. This sample gives about 200,000 clones in total; over 65% of them show up just once. Of the sample, about 0.094% is held by the ten largest clones.

The sample comes from a study of cytomegalovirus exposure and HLA in healthy donors (dated by TCRdb to about 2017). At the level of the whole study: In an earlier analysis of around 540 of the donors, 276 Gb of sequence data and approximately 100 million unique TCR beta sequences from roughly 190 million T cells were reported. The study aimed to test whether signatures of past pathogen exposure could be identified by cataloging public T cell receptors. To predict cytomegalovirus infection status, the study combined high-throughput TCR immunosequencing, statistical association of individual TCRs with disease status, and machine learning. Using immunosequencing, the study profiled T cell repertoires from fewer than 850 subjects and related those repertoires to cytomegalovirus serostatus. Typing coverage varied by locus: roughly 620-640 donors for A, B, C, DRB1 and DQB1; under 550 for DQA1; over 600 for DPA1; 450 to 480 for DPB1. Besides the first cohort of around 670 subjects, a separate validation cohort made up of over 95 different subjects was used. Both class I and class II loci were covered by HLA typing, at four-digit resolution. A later analysis re-analyzed previously published TCR beta repertoires from about 600 donors and added high-resolution HLA genotyping to study TCR occurrence patterns. Among 398 genotyped donors of the cohort, an average of approximately 230,000 unique TCR beta nucleotide sequences were sequenced per donor, roughly 18% of them non-productive. All discovery cohort repertoires had been generated on a single sequencing platform. An early release covering roughly 580 HLA-typed donors comprised roughly 300 gigabases of sequencing data and some 79 million unique TCR sequences. Among the approximately 400 genotyped donors, approximately 76% belonged to the genetic ancestry cluster associated with self-reported Caucasian donors. Roughly five DR-DQ haplotypes were handled as single units for association and clustering, since linkage in the cohort was strong. A later genetic analysis used genome-wide SNP genotypes for about 65% of the 666 donors, treating that subset as a discovery cohort. The later analysis used no new phenotypic data to find candidate immune exposures, relying instead on TCR beta sequences and their occurrence across donors. Donor age, sex, ethnicity and CMV serostatus were compiled alongside the repertoire data. An earlier analysis of approximately 500 of the donors applied high-throughput TCR beta sequencing to assess whether each TCR beta V gene segment acted as functional or pseudogenic. Results and caveats for the whole study, not just this receptor: In a later analysis, HLA-associated TCR beta chains were found to be more clonally expanded and to have lower generation probabilities than equally common non-associated chains. The earlier analysis of 450 to 700 of the donors excluded some 15 rarely observed V segments, including chromosome 9 orphons, because counts were too low. Three of the identified cytomegalovirus-associated TCR beta chains were confirmed in vitro to be specific for cytomegalovirus antigens. This cohort had only TCR beta chains sequenced, and the lack of alpha or paired-chain data limited which features could be detected. Presence/absence analyses assumed roughly uniform sequencing depth across donors, an assumption that may not hold. A further reported finding was that TCR beta sequences accurately predicted the HLA-A and HLA-B alleles for most subjects in the first cohort. The study listed 150 to 200 TCR beta chains as associated with cytomegalovirus. A cluster of highly shared sequence variants was judged likely to be a technical artifact of the sequencing pipeline. The only immune exposure information available for the cohort was CMV serostatus. At a false discovery rate of 0.05, a later analysis linked around 17,000 TCR beta sequences to specific HLA alleles. According to the authors, the approach could potentially be generalized to other disease states and immunological phenotypes. The classifier was reported to diagnose cytomegalovirus status with high specificity and sensitivity in both the original and validation cohorts. A later analysis found that TCR association rates varied across HLA loci, with DRB1 alleles showing the most associated TCRs and HLA-C alleles the fewest. Most CMV-associated TCR beta chains appeared to be HLA-restricted in a later analysis, and the HLA associations seemed to be driven largely by CMV exposure. Most TCR sequences were observed very rarely across donors, whereas some public TCRs were present in many individuals. According to a later genetic analysis, donors in an Asian-associated ancestry cluster had fewer N-insertions in productive TCRs than the approximately 610-donor mean. Because HLA typing was unavailable for some donors at each locus, only the typed subset was used in association tests. Strong co-occurrence of HLA alleles, especially DR and DQ, made assigning TCR associations to individual alleles difficult. Correlated functional status among segregating V segments might be attributable to linkage disequilibrium, but an unknown experimental factor could not be ruled out. An earlier analysis of approximately 600 of the donors showed that most TCR beta V segments appeared in productive rearrangements either about 90% or about 30% of the time, which broadly matched IMGT annotations. A later analysis reported that several top co-occurrence clusters appeared linked to parvovirus B19, influenza, CMV and Epstein-Barr virus. V-gene and J-gene trimming of TCR beta chains was associated with a missense DCLRE1C variant in a later genetic analysis, and the association was replicated in an independent cohort. Some IMGT-functional V segments, including TRBV6-2 and TRBV6-3, could not be told apart with the 87-base-pair reads, so those segments were excluded.

Including the terminal cysteine and phenylalanine, the CDR3 comprises 15 residues. The DNA shown is the 45-base CDR3, in frame from base 1. Looking up the germline V gene yields CDR1 SGDLS and CDR2 YYNGEE. Sequenced: PBMCs. The sequence joins TRBV9 to TRBJ2-5; perhaps TRBD2 is the D gene, with 6 bases matching. The J call is in doubt because the DNA end fits TRBJ2-7 better. The origin of this receptor is a boy under 10 years old in good health and CMV-seronegative. The CDR3 region: CASSVAPTRDREQYF. Here is the DNA: TGTGCCAGCAGCGTAGCCCCGACTAGGGATCGCGAGCAGTACTTC.